This TCR beta chain was identified in a study of human T cells and chemical hapten exposure. About the study: Each patch test put 0.01% DPC on the upper back, and results were read at 6 days. Affected patients, primarily female, had alopecia areata, totalis or universalis.

The CDR3 extends over 14 amino acids. Germline values: CDR1 SGHRS, CDR2 YFSETQ. Trimming removed 2 bases at V and 2 bases at J, with 8 bases between. This clonotype was recorded at least ten times. TCRdb recomputed calls from the RACE reads with MiXCR, one row per CDR3 protein. The sample carries 250,000 or so distinct CDR3 sequences, 7.7% recorded once. Time point meaning: pre-sensitization, week 0. The treatment is: therapeutic diphenylcyclopropenone sensitization with weekly scalp DPC. Unfractionated whole blood yielded the extracted total RNA. This clonotype was obtained from a man in his late teens or twenties with alopecia areata. Some clones in this sample may be carry-over from other donors' samples. This chain connects TRBV5-1 to TRBJ1-3; D unresolved. The specimen was whole blood, collected in connection with sensitization to the hapten diphenylcyclopropenone (DPC). The CDR3 DNA reads TGCGCCAGCAGCTTTTACGGGACTGGAAACACCATATATTTT. Its protein product is CASSFYGTGNTIYF.